The 20 T cell receptor beta chains below all came from one sample that was sequenced in a study of long-term antiretroviral therapy in people with HIV. Assay version v3.0 of immunoSEQ was used, and it was run at survey level. Clones were sequenced by immunoSEQ multiplex PCR, and TCRdb holds only the in-frame ones, with some missing. This sample has 15,000 to 20,000 clones, with over 75% found just once. Sequenced here: unsorted PBMCs, sampled 0.3 years after starting antiretroviral therapy. The receptors stem from a man between 60 and 75 years old with HIV.

Concerning this clone itself: A read error may produce the germline difference seen at one junction end. The DNA for the CDR3 is TGTGCCAGCAGTCACTCGCAGGGGAGGGAGACCCAGTACTTC. Its translation: CASSHSQGRETQYF. The rearrangement joins TRBV6-5 to TRBJ2-5; D possibly uses TRBD1 or TRBD2 (6 bases each). CDR1 and CDR2 (germline): MNHEY, SVGAGI. This CDR3 is built from 14 residues.

V usage is TRBV19 and J usage is TRBJ1-5; D gene ambiguous. Germline CDR1 reads LNHDA; CDR2 reads SQIVND (reference sequence). CDR3 length: 13 residues. V lost 8 bases, J lost 0 bases, and 8 bases lay in between. The CDR3 here is CASERYSNQPQHF. The CDR3 DNA reads TGTGCCAGTGAAAGGTATAGCAATCAGCCCCAGCATTTT. The complete variable domain, with remaining parts taken from reference TRBV19 and TRBJ1-5, reads DGGITQSPKYLFRKEGQNVTLSCEQNLNHDAMYWYRQDPGQGLRLIYYSQIVNDFQKGDIAEGYSVSREKKESFPLTVTSAQKNPTAFYLCASERYSNQPQHFGDGTRLSIL.

This sequence joins TRBV5-1 and TRBJ1-1; D is perhaps TRBD1 (6 bases). The ends were cut back, 4 bases at V and 8 bases at J, with 15 bases in the middle. CDR3 length equals 13 residues. The germline V gene has CDR1 SGHRS and CDR2 YFSETQ. CDR3 sequence: CASSGSEGVEAFF. The CDR3 bases are TGCGCCAGCAGCGGGTCTGAGGGGGTCGAAGCTTTCTTT. The variable domain in full, with the rest retrieved from reference TRBV5-1 and TRBJ1-1, is KAGVTQTPRYLIKTRGQQVTLSCSPISGHRSVSWYQQTPGQGLQFLFEYFSETQRNKGNFPGRFSGRQFSNSRSEMNVSTLELGDSALYLCASSGSEGVEAFFGQGTRLTVV.

CDR3 sequence: CASSPRGGPPETQYF. The CDR3 region has the DNA TGTGCCAGCAGCCCCCGGGGGGGCCCTCCAGAGACCCAGTACTTC. The J gene is TRBJ2-5, the V gene TRBV7-3; TRBD2 agrees at 8 bases. Trimming cost V 5 bases and J 4 bases; bases outside gene matches: 9. This CDR3 comprises 15 residues. Germline CDR1 and CDR2: SGHTA and FQGTGA.

This clone was seen more than once but under ten times. This chain links TRBV5-1 with TRBJ2-1; D call uncertain. Per the germline V gene, CDR1 is SGHRS and CDR2 is YFSETQ. Between the trimmed V and J ends, which lost 4 bases and 6 bases, there was a span of 8 bases. The CDR3 has 12 amino acids. The CDR3 protein is CASSRQSNEQFF. DNA of the CDR3: TGCGCCAGCAGCCGGCAGAGCAATGAGCAGTTCTTC. Drawing the rest from reference TRBV5-1 and TRBJ2-1, the complete variable domain is KAGVTQTPRYLIKTRGQQVTLSCSPISGHRSVSWYQQTPGQGLQFLFEYFSETQRNKGNFPGRFSGRQFSNSRSEMNVSTLELGDSALYLCASSRQSNEQFFGPGTRLTVL.

The chain's CDR3 is CAWRNTSGRTGELFF. The DNA for the CDR3 is TGTGCCTGGAGAAACACTAGCGGGAGGACCGGGGAGCTGTTTTTT. The genes are TRBV30 and TRBJ2-2; TRBD2 agrees at 12 bases. The CDR3 contains 15 residues. CDR1 GTSNPN and CDR2 SVGIG come from the germline V gene (reference sequence). Trimming cost V 3 bases and J 5 bases; bases outside gene matches: 4.

The chain has TRBV5-1 and TRBJ2-7, with 9 bases that match TRBD2. With V trimmed by 6 bases and J by 5 bases, 6 bases remained unmatched. This CDR3 contains 13 residues. Germline V gives CDR1 SGHRS, CDR2 YFSETQ. CDR3 sequence reads: CASKASGTHEQYF. For the CDR3, the DNA is TGCGCCAGCAAGGCTAGCGGGACCCACGAGCAGTACTTC.

The chain employs TRBV7-3 and TRBJ2-3, with D perhaps TRBD2 (7 bases). In germline, CDR1 is SGHTA, CDR2 FQGTGA. This CDR3 is built from 16 residues. The V end was cut by 2 bases, the J end by 9 bases, with 21 bases between. CDR3 bases: TGTGCCAGCAGCTTACCGACTAGCCAGGGGAAGGGCACGCAGTATTTT. It yields the protein CASSLPTSQGKGTQYF.

This sequence joins TRBV5-1 and TRBJ1-5, with D unresolved. The germline V gene has CDR1 SGHRS and CDR2 YFSETQ. Trimming took 0 bases from V and 3 from J, leaving 4 bases between them. The CDR3 spans 13 residues. The CDR3 DNA is TGCGCCAGCAGCTTGGAGGTCAATCAGCCCCAGCATTTT. Its protein product is CASSLEVNQPQHF.

The rearrangement joins TRBV7-2 to TRBJ2-7; 11 positions agree with TRBD1. Germline CDR1 SGHTA, CDR2 FQGNSA. Trimming at V came to 1 base and at J to 6 bases, leaving 5 bases not matched to a gene. The CDR3 length is 15 residues. CDR3 sequence (DNA): TGTGCCAGCAGCTTAGTCCTGGGGACAGGGGGCGAGCAGTACTTC. Its protein is CASSLVLGTGGEQYF. Full variable domain (missing parts from reference TRBV7-2 and TRBJ2-7): GAGVSQSPSNKVTEKGKDVELRCDPISGHTALYWYRQSLGQGLEFLIYFQGNSAPDKSGLPSDRFSAERTGGSVSTLTIQRTQQEDSAVYLCASSLVLGTGGEQYFGPGTRLTVT.

This chain joins TRBV10-3 and TRBJ2-2, with 10 bases matching TRBD2. Germline trimming cut 2 bases from V and 1 base from J; bases unmatched to any gene: 4. Per the germline V gene, CDR1 is ENHRY and CDR2 is SYGVKD. The CDR3 length is 17 residues. For the CDR3, the DNA is TGTGCCATCAGTGAGATGCCTAGCGGGGGGAACACCGGGGAGCTGTTTTTT. The encoded protein is CAISEMPSGGNTGELFF.

The chain joins TRBV30 to TRBJ2-7; 7 positions agree with TRBD1. The J segment lost 6 bases and the V segment lost 0 bases, leaving 8 bases of the junction unmatched. The germline V gene encodes CDR1 GTSNPN and CDR2 SVGIG (reference sequence). CDR3 length: 14 amino acids. In DNA, the CDR3 is TGTGCCTGGAGTGTACTAAGACAGGGCGGCGAGCAGTACTTC. Protein: CAWSVLRQGGEQYF.

V usage is TRBV5-1 and J usage is TRBJ1-4; 7 bases line up with TRBD1. The CDR3 totals 16 residues. The germline CDR1 and CDR2 sequences are SGHRS and YFSETQ. V was pared by 5 bases and J by 4 bases, with 11 bases of the junction left unmatched. The CDR3 is CASSRNPGQINEKLFF. Written as DNA, the CDR3 is TGCGCCAGCAGTCGTAACCCGGGACAGATTAATGAAAAACTGTTTTTT.

Regarding this clone: This is likely a read error, given that the CDR3 carries no conserved phenylalanine or tryptophan at its end. It is unclear where the CDR3 begins or ends on the DNA, so no DNA is shown, and the CDR3 is as TCRdb lists it. V and J are TRBV11-2 and TRBJ2-3; TRBD2 is taken as the D call from the table, unchecked against the DNA. A total of 14 residues make up the CDR3, ends included. CDR1 is SGHAT and CDR2 is FQNNGV in the germline V gene. This CDR3 reads CASSLGYPGLALTS.

This chain links TRBV5-1 with TRBJ2-7; 7 nucleotides line up with TRBD1. The CDR3 totals 14 residues. Germline CDR1 SGHRS, CDR2 YFSETQ. V was pared by 4 bases and J by 7 bases, with 11 bases of the junction left unmatched. The CDR3 spells CASSSPGTAVEQYF. The CDR3 nucleotides read TGCGCCAGCAGCAGTCCCGGGACAGCTGTAGAGCAGTACTTC.

For the CDR3, the DNA is TGTGCCAGCAGCTTATCACTGGGGCAGTATAACTATGGCTACACCTTC. Amino acid sequence: CASSLSLGQYNYGYTF. The chain is built from TRBV7-9 and TRBJ1-2; weak D call: TRBD1 (5 bases). Germline CDR1 is SEHNR and CDR2 is FQNEAQ (reference sequence). There are 16 residues in the CDR3. Trimming removed 2 bases from V and 1 base from J, with 14 bases in between.

V is TRBV18 and J is TRBJ1-1; D is unresolved. The CDR3 extends over 14 amino acids. Deletions cut 0 bases from V and 0 bases from J, with 5 bases between. Germline V gives CDR1 KGHSH, CDR2 LQKENI. DNA of the CDR3: TGTGCCAGCTCACCACCAATCATGAACACTGAAGCTTTCTTT. Protein: CASSPPIMNTEAFF.

This chain connects TRBV6-1 to TRBJ2-7; perhaps TRBD2 as D (6 bases). Trimming left V 4 bases short and J 2 bases short, with 27 bases between. The germline V gene has CDR1 MNHNS and CDR2 SASEGT. The CDR3 has 19 amino acids. CDR3 in amino acids: CASSALLWGNREAPYEQYF. In DNA form, the CDR3 reads TGTGCCAGCAGTGCCCTCCTTTGGGGAAATAGGGAGGCTCCCTACGAGCAGTACTTC.

V gene TRBV5-1 combines with J gene TRBJ2-5, with 9 bases fitting TRBD1. V trimming: 4 bases; J trimming: 3 bases; junction bases outside the gene matches: 10. The V gene's germline CDR1 is SGHRS and CDR2 YFSETQ. CDR3 length equals 16 residues. CDR3 in DNA: TGCGCCAGCAGCCTTAACCCGGGACAGGGAGAAGAGACCCAGTACTTC. It is translated as CASSLNPGQGEETQYF.

The chain is built from TRBV9 and TRBJ1-4; D remains unclear. V was clipped by 4 bases and J by 8 bases, with 18 bases between them. This CDR3 has 15 amino acids. CDR1 SGDLS and CDR2 YYNGEE come from the germline V gene. The CDR3 sequence: CASSPTDHRGEKLFF. The CDR3 DNA sequence: TGTGCCAGCAGCCCGACGGACCACAGAGGGGAAAAACTGTTTTTT.